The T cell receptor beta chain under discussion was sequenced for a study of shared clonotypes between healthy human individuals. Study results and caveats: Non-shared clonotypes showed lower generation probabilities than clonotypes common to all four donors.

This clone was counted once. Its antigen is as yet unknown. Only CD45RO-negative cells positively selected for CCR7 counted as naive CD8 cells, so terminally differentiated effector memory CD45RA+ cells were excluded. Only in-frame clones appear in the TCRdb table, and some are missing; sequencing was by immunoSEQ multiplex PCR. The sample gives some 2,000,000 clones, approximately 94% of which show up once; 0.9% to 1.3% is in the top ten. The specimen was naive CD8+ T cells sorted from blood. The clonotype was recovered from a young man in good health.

The DNA for the CDR3 is TGTGCCTGGAGTTACTCCAGTAGCTCCTACAATGAGCAGTTCTTC. This gives the protein CAWSYSSSSYNEQFF. This chain uses TRBV30 with TRBJ2-1, with unresolved D. Trimming cost V 2 bases and J 0 bases, with 11 bases left between them. CDR3 length equals 15 residues. The germline CDR1 and CDR2 sequences are GTSNPN and SVGIG (reference sequence).